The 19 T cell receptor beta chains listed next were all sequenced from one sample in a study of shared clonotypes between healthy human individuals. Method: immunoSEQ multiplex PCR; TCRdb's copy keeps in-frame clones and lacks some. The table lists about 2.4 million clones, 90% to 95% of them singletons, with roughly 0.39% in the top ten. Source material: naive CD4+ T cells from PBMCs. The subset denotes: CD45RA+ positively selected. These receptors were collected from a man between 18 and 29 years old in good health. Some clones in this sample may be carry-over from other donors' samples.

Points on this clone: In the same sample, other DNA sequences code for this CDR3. Written as DNA, the CDR3 is TGCGCCAGCAGTGGGTCGGGACAGGGAGAGACCCAGTACTTC. It specifies CASSGSGQGETQYF. The rearrangement links TRBV5-1 to TRBJ2-5; TRBD1 aligns across 9 bases. The germline gives CDR1 SGHRS, CDR2 YFSETQ. Trimming at V came to 5 bases and at J to 4 bases, leaving 6 bases not matched to a gene. This CDR3 has 14 amino acids.

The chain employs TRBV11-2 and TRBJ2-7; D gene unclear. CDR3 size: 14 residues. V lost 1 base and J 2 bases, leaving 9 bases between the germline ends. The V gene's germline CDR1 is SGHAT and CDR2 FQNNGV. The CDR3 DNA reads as TGTGCCAGCAGCTTAGGGCTGCAGACCTACGAGCAGTACTTC. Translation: CASSLGLQTYEQYF.

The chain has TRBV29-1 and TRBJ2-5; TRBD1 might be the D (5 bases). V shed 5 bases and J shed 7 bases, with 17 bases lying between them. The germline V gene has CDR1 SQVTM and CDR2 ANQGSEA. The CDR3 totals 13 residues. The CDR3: CSVRGGVVGTQYF. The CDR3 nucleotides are TGCAGCGTTAGGGGTGGGGTAGTGGGGACCCAGTACTTC.

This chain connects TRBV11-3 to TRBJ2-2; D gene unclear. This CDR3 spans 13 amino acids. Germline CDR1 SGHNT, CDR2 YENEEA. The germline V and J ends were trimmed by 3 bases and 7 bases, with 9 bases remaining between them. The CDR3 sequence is CASSFQHVGELFF. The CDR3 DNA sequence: TGTGCCAGCAGCTTCCAGCATGTCGGGGAGCTGTTTTTT.

In DNA form, the CDR3 reads TGTGCCAGCAGTAGGACTAGCACGAGCGATGAGCAGTTCTTC. Its protein product is CASSRTSTSDEQFF. This sequence joins TRBV5-4 and TRBJ2-1; 8 bases are shared with TRBD2. This CDR3 comprises 14 residues. CDR1 is SGHNT and CDR2 is YYREEE in the germline V gene (reference sequence). The V gene end was trimmed by 5 bases and the J gene end by 8 bases; junction bases not matched to a gene: 9. Using reference TRBV5-4 and TRBJ2-1 for the parts outside the CDR3, the full variable domain is ETGVTQSPTHLIKTRGQQVTLRCSSQSGHNTVSWYQQALGQGPQFIFQYYREEENGRGNFPPRFSGLQFPNYSSELNVNALELDDSALYLCASSRTSTSDEQFFGPGTRLTVL.

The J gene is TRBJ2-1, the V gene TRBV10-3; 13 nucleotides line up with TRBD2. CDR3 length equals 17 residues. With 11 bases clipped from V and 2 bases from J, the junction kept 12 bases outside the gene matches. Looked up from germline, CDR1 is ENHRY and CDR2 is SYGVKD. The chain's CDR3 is CASGGTSGNGAYNEQFF. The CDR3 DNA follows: TGTGCCTCGGGGGGGACTAGCGGGAATGGCGCCTACAATGAGCAGTTCTTC.

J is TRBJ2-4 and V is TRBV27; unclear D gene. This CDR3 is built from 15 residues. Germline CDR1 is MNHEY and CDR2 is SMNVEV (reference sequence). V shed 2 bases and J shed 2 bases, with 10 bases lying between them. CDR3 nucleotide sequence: TGTGCCAGCAGTTTACGGGTCGACCCCAAAAACATTCAGTACTTC. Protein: CASSLRVDPKNIQYF.

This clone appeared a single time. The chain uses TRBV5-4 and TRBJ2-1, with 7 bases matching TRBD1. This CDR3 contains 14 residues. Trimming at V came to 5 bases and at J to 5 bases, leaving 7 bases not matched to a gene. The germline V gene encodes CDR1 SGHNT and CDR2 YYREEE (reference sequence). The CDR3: CASSSTGVHNEQFF. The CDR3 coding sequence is TGTGCCAGCAGTTCAACAGGGGTTCACAATGAGCAGTTCTTC. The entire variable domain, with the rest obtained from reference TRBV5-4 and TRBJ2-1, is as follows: ETGVTQSPTHLIKTRGQQVTLRCSSQSGHNTVSWYQQALGQGPQFIFQYYREEENGRGNFPPRFSGLQFPNYSSELNVNALELDDSALYLCASSSTGVHNEQFFGPGTRLTVL.

CDR3 sequence reads: CASSRRSGSTTDTQYF. The CDR3 DNA is TGTGCCAGCAGCCGTCGTAGCGGGAGTACAACAGATACGCAGTATTTT. The V gene is TRBV11-1, the J gene TRBJ2-3; 9 bases are shared with TRBD2. CDR3 length equals 16 residues. The germline CDR1 and CDR2 sequences are SGHAT and FQDESV (reference sequence). The J segment lost 3 bases and the V segment lost 5 bases, leaving 9 bases of the junction unmatched.

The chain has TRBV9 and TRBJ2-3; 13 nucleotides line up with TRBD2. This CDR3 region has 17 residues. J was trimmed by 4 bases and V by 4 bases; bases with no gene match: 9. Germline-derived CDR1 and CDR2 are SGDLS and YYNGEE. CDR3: CASSSRELAGGADTQYF. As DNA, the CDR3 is TGTGCCAGCAGCTCCCGAGAACTAGCGGGGGGGGCAGATACGCAGTATTTT.

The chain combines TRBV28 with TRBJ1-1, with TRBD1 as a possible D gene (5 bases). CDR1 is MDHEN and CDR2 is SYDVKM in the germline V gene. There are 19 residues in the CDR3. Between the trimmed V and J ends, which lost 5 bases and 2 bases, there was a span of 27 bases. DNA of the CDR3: TGTGCCAGCAGTCACGCCCGAGCCGGGACCAAGTCCCTTAACACTGAAGCTTTCTTT. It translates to CASSHARAGTKSLNTEAFF.

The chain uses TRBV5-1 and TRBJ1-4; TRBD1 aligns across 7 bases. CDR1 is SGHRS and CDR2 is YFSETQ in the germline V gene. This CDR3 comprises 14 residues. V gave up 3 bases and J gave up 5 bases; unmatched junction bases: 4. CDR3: CASSSGRGNEKLFF. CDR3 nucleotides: TGCGCCAGCAGCTCAGGCAGGGGGAATGAAAAACTGTTTTTT. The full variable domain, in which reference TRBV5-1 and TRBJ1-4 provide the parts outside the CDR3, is KAGVTQTPRYLIKTRGQQVTLSCSPISGHRSVSWYQQTPGQGLQFLFEYFSETQRNKGNFPGRFSGRQFSNSRSEMNVSTLELGDSALYLCASSSGRGNEKLFFGSGTQLSVL.

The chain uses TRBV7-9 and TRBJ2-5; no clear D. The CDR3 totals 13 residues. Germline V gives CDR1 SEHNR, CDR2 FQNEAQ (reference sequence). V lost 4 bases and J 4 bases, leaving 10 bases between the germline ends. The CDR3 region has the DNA TGTGCCAGCAGCTCCGCACGGGCAGAGACCCAGTACTTC. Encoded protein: CASSSARAETQYF.

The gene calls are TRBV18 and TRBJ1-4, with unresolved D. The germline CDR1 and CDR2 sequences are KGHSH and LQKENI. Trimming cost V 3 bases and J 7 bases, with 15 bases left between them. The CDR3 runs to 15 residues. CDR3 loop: CASSPSGGLSEKLFF. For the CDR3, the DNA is TGTGCCAGCTCACCGTCGGGAGGGTTAAGTGAAAAACTGTTTTTT.

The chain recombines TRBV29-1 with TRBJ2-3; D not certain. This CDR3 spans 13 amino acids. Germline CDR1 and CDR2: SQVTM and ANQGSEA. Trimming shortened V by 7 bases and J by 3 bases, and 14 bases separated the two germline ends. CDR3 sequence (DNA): TGCAGCGAGATCCCATACGTAACAGATACGCAGTATTTT. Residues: CSEIPYVTDTQYF.

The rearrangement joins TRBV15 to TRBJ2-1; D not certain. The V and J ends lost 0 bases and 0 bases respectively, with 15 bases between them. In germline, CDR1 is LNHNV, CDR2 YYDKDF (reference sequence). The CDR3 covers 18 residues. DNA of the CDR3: TGTGCCACCAGCAGAGATGGGGTGGCGGAGAGCTCCTACAATGAGCAGTTCTTC. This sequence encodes CATSRDGVAESSYNEQFF.

CDR3 DNA sequence: TGTGCCAGCAGCGGGGCAATCGGGGGCCTCTCTGCGTCCTCTGGAAACACCATATATTTT. Encoded protein: CASSGAIGGLSASSGNTIYF. The chain carries TRBV9 and TRBJ1-3; a weak D match, TRBD1 (6 bases). This CDR3 contains 20 residues. V dropped 3 bases and J dropped 0 bases, with 25 bases sitting between them. Germline V CDR1 and CDR2: SGDLS, YYNGEE.

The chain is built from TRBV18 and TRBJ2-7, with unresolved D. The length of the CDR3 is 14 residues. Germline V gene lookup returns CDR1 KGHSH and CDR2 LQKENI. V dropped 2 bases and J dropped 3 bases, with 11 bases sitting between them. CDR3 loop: CASSPLAPGYEQYF. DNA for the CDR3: TGTGCCAGCTCACCATTGGCTCCCGGCTACGAGCAGTACTTC.

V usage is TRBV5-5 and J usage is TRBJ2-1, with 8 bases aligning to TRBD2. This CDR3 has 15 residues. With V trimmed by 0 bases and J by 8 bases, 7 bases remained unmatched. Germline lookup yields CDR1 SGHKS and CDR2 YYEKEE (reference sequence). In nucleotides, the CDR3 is TGTGCCAGCAGCTTGGGCAGCGGGAGTCAATATGAGCAGTTCTTC. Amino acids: CASSLGSGSQYEQFF.